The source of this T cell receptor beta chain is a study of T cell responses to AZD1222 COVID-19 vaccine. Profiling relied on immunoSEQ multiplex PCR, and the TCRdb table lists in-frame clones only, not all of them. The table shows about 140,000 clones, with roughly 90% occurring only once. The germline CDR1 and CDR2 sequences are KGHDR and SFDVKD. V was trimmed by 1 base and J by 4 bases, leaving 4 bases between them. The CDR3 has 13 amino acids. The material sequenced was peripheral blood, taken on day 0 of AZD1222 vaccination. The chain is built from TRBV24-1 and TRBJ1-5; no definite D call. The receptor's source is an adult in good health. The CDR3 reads CATSDFGNQPQHF. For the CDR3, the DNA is TGTGCCACCAGTGATTTTGGAAATCAGCCCCAGCATTTT.